This T cell receptor (beta chain) was sequenced during a study of Graves' ophthalmopathy and Graves' hyperthyroidism (dated by TCRdb to 2016 to 2018). About the study as a whole: Peripheral blood samples were taken at the time of initial diagnosis, before any treatment was given. The study used signatures of the TCR beta repertoire to tell Graves' ophthalmopathy apart from Graves' hyperthyroidism and to predict which patients would progress to ophthalmopathy. In total, 135 blood samples were TCR-sequenced: 43 ophthalmopathy, over 70 hyperthyroidism and some 17 hyperthyroidism-to-ophthalmopathy patients. A discovery set of 100 patients (under 45 ophthalmopathy, 55 to 60 stable hyperthyroidism) was enrolled to explore V-J signatures distinguishing ophthalmopathy from hyperthyroidism. An independent validation cohort was composed of 18 to 20 hyperthyroidism patients and about 16 patients who later progressed from hyperthyroidism to ophthalmopathy. T-cell repertoires of thyroid tissue and blood were compared in more than five hyperthyroidism patients. After sampling, hyperthyroidism patients received methimazole starting at 30 mg daily, and ophthalmopathy patients received high-dose intravenous methylprednisolone. Findings and caveats that apply to the study as a whole: Sample size was not statistically predetermined, and group allocation was not concealed from the investigators. Among expanded thyroid clonotypes with frequency above 0.001, most also showed up in blood, which suggests that blood repertoires may reflect the thyroid immune response. In cross-validation, the 13-signature model distinguished ophthalmopathy from stable hyperthyroidism with about 88% sensitivity and roughly 81% specificity, and in the test set the corresponding values were roughly 80% and 76%. In validation, the model predicted ophthalmopathy progression with about 64% sensitivity and roughly 72% specificity; 12 predicted patients were CT-confirmed with GO in a median of approximately six months.

TCR beta CDR3 regions were amplified from RNA transcripts for repertoire sequencing. A first-round RT-PCR used HTBI primers with the Qiagen OneStep RT-PCR kit, followed by a second-round multiplex PCR, size selection and purification. The libraries underwent paired-end sequencing with 100 bp reads on an Illumina HiSeq2000. Concerning the study's data processing: SOAPnuke was used to process the reads, throwing out any read that had adapters, had uncalled bases, had a mean Phred below 15, or lacked an exact constant-primer or identifier match. COPE v1.2.5 was used to merge high-quality paired reads. Each unique nucleotide sequence was defined as a clonotype, and clonotypes were aligned to IMGT TRB V, D and J references with MiTCR v1.1. The analysis was limited to V-J combinations with a frequency above 0.0001, which together covered 99.2% of repertoires. A TCR clonal expansion and chaos score per V-J combination was defined as the ratio of F50 clonal expansion to chaos observed in the TCRdist matrix. Welch's t-statistics and random forest were used to narrow the features down to about twelve V-J combinations, which were then fed into a naive Bayes classifier. Thyroid-blood repertoire similarity was quantified with the Morisita-Horn index. The public reads were reanalyzed by TCRdb: fastp trimming at Q25, MiXCR alignment, in-frame beta chains only. CDR3 protein duplicates are merged, each entry listing the most common genes and DNA. TCRdb, rather than the study authors, made the V and J calls. Present in this sample are around 660,000 distinct CDR3 sequences, over 40% of which were seen just once. The top ten constitute more than 2.5% of the sample.

The sample holds many counts of this clonotype. Its recognized antigen is unknown. No much larger clone is present one base from it, and per-base qualities are unavailable. Between the V and J ends, shortened by 3 bases and 7 bases respectively, the junction contains 3 bases. Including the terminal cysteine and phenylalanine, the CDR3 comprises 11 residues. Only CDR3 DNA remains: 33 bases, in frame from the first base. Ophthalmopathy patients had moderately to severely active disease, Clinical Activity Score of at least 3, NOSPECS grade of at least 4, and disease duration under 3 months. Patients with other autoimmune diseases, uncontrolled infections, pregnancy or lactation were excluded. Clinical symptoms, serum thyroxine, TRAb, thyroid ultrasound and orbital computed tomography formed the basis of the diagnosis. Ficoll-Paque density gradient centrifugation was used to isolate PBMCs from approximately 10 ml of fresh peripheral blood. Total RNA was extracted with Trizol reagent and quality-checked on an Agilent 2100 Bioanalyzer.

The V and J genes are TRBV12-3 or TRBV12-4 and TRBJ2-2, with no reliable assignment of the D segment. This TCR came from an adult man with Graves' ophthalmopathy. Sequencing was performed on peripheral blood. In nucleotide form, the sequence is TGTGCCAGCAGTTTTCTCGGGGAGCTGTTTTTT. This sequence encodes CASSFLGELFF.